Reported below is one T cell receptor (beta chain). V lost 4 bases and J lost 1, with 16 bases in between. The length of the CDR3 is 16 residues. Germline CDR1 and CDR2: LNHDA and SQIVND (reference sequence). The data were taken from a study of shared clonotypes between healthy human individuals. The assay used deep level. Using immunoSEQ multiplex PCR, the repertoire was profiled, and TCRdb retains in-frame clones only, with some absent. The table includes some 1,400,000 clones, around 97% detected once. The sample was naive CD4+ T cells sorted from blood. Noted subset: CD45RA+ positively selected. The gene calls are TRBV19 and TRBJ1-1; perhaps TRBD1 as D (6 bases). The source of this sequence is a young man in good health. CDR3 in amino acids: CASSKRTGHSNTEAFF. For the CDR3, the DNA is TGTGCCAGTAGTAAACGCACGGGACACTCGAACACTGAAGCTTTCTTT.